These 5 T cell receptor beta chains share one sample of origin, sequenced in a study of T cells in localized non-small cell lung cancer (dated by TCRdb to 2020 to 2021). The library was prepared using the immunoSEQ multiplex PCR assay. Sourced from immuneACCESS, this table was stored by TCRdb with only in-frame sequences that have V and J called. A share of the clones is absent; for the studies checked, an unresolved V gene accounts for under half, and the remainder has no known explanation. The sample profile shows about 2,600 clones; roughly 24% of them were found once. The leading ten clones occupy 6.5% to 9% of the sample. The sample was lung tumor tissue, taken before any cancer treatment. The source is a male donor aged 60 or over with stage II squamous cell lung carcinoma.

The sample holds a few counts of this clone. V usage is TRBV11-3 and J usage is TRBJ1-1; D is possibly TRBD1 (6 bases). The CDR3 contains 14 residues. The germline V gene encodes CDR1 SGHNT and CDR2 YENEEA. V was clipped by 8 bases and J by 2 bases, with 15 bases between them. The CDR3 region is CASELWGANTEAFF. The CDR3 DNA reads as TGTGCCAGCGAGCTGTGGGGGGCTAACACTGAAGCTTTCTTT.

The CDR3 DNA follows: TGTGCCAGTAGTACACCACGTAACTATGGCTACACCTTC. Protein sequence: CASSTPRNYGYTF. The V and J genes are TRBV19 and TRBJ1-2; D call uncertain. Germline CDR1 is LNHDA and CDR2 is SQIVND (reference sequence). The CDR3 runs to 13 residues. The V end was cut by 4 bases, the J end by 1 base, with 7 bases between.

This clone turned up a few times. The chain couples TRBV6-8 to TRBJ2-3; no definite D call. The CDR3 has 14 residues. Trimming took off 2 bases at V and 2 bases at J, with 8 bases between the two ends. Germline V gene sequence: CDR1 MNHGY, CDR2 SAAAGT. CDR3 residues: CASSYGLTTDTQYF. As DNA, the CDR3 is TGTGCCAGCAGTTACGGTCTGACCACAGATACGCAGTATTTT.

This chain connects TRBV11-3 to TRBJ2-7, with D uncertain. Germline V lookup: CDR1 SGHNT, CDR2 YENEEA. The germline V and J ends were trimmed by 1 base and 2 bases, with 9 bases remaining between them. This CDR3 comprises 14 residues. The CDR3 nucleotides are TGTGCCAGCAGCTTAGTCGGGTCCACCTACGAGCAGTACTTC. Translated, it gives CASSLVGSTYEQYF.

Only a few counts were recorded for this clone. The chain joins TRBV7-2 to TRBJ2-7, with D uncertain. The CDR3 length is 13 residues. The germline V gene encodes CDR1 SGHTA and CDR2 FQGNSA. The V end was cut by 2 bases, the J end by 5 bases, with 10 bases between. CDR3 protein: CASSLFGPDEQYF. The CDR3 bases are TGTGCCAGCAGCTTATTTGGTCCCGACGAGCAGTACTTC.